What follows are 2 T cell receptor beta chains derived from one specimen sequenced in a study of blood T cell repertoires in COVID-19. Sequenced by immunoSEQ multiplex PCR; TCRdb stores in-frame clones only, minus some. The sample carries under 95,000 clones, approximately 85% recorded once. The sample taken for sequencing was peripheral blood. These receptors were taken from a man aged 50 to 59 with COVID-19, enrolled during active disease.

This clone turned up a few times. The chain combines TRBV11-2 with TRBJ1-1, with D unclear. The length of the CDR3 is 13 residues. The V gene lost 5 bases and the J gene lost 4 bases, with 11 bases spanning the gap. The germline gives CDR1 SGHAT, CDR2 FQNNGV. In DNA, the CDR3 is TGTGCCAGCAGCCAGGACCGGGGCACTGAAGCTTTCTTT. As protein: CASSQDRGTEAFF.

DNA for the CDR3: TGCGCCAGCAGTTTCCAGCGTAGCACAGATACGCAGTATTTT. Amino acids: CASSFQRSTDTQYF. The chain joins TRBV10-1 to TRBJ2-3; D unresolved. From germline, CDR1 is WNHNN and CDR2 SYGVQD (reference sequence). CDR3 length equals 14 residues. With 5 bases removed from V and 0 bases from J, the gap between germline ends came to 9 bases.